Listed below are T cell receptor beta chains from one sample, sequenced in a study of OX40 agonist ivuxolimab in advanced cancers. Data came from immunoSEQ multiplex PCR; TCRdb stores just in-frame clones and leaves some out. The table shows approximately 84,000 clones, with 75% to 90% occurring only once. Material: CD4+ or CD8+ T cells sorted from blood, obtained in a trial of the OX40 agonist ivuxolimab. The receptor set was obtained from an adult with an advanced solid tumor such as melanoma, head and neck, liver or kidney cancer. Both conserved end residues are part of each CDR3. A D gene is named only where the DNA matches it firmly. For some rows the clone size is stated as once, few or many, or as a class when expanded; others skip it.

v_call: TRBV5-1
j_call: TRBJ1-1
cdr3_length: 15
clone_size: NA
d_call: NA
cdr3_nt: TGCGCCAGCAGCTTGGAGAGGGGCGCGAACACTGAAGCTTTCTTT
cdr3_aa: CASSLERGANTEAFF

v_call: TRBV9
j_call: TRBJ2-1
cdr3_length: 17
clone_size: NA
d_call: TRBD2
cdr3_nt: TGTGCCAGCAGCGTAGGATCCGGACTAGCGGCGATGGGTGAGCAGTTCTTC
cdr3_aa: CASSVGSGLAAMGEQFF

v_call: TRBV6-4
j_call: TRBJ1-5
cdr3_length: 11
clone_size: NA
d_call: NA
cdr3_nt: TGTGCCATACAGGGTTCCCAGCCCCAGCATTTT
cdr3_aa: CAIQGSQPQHF

v_call: TRBV7-2
j_call: TRBJ2-5
cdr3_length: 14
clone_size: NA
d_call: NA
cdr3_nt: TGTGCCAGCAGCAAGGACAGAGGCCAAGAGACCCAGTACTTC
cdr3_aa: CASSKDRGQETQYF

v_call: TRBV2
j_call: TRBJ1-1
cdr3_length: 14
clone_size: NA
d_call: TRBD1
cdr3_nt: TGTGCCAGCAGTGACACCAGGGGGCTTACTGAAGCTTTCTTT
cdr3_aa: CASSDTRGLTEAFF

v_call: TRBV2
j_call: TRBJ2-2
cdr3_length: 14
clone_size: few
d_call: NA
cdr3_nt: TGTGCCAGCAGTGAGGGGCGGTCCACCGGGGAGCTGTTTTTT
cdr3_aa: CASSEGRSTGELFF

v_call: TRBV12-5
j_call: TRBJ2-3
cdr3_length: 16
clone_size: NA
d_call: NA
cdr3_nt: TGTGCTAGTGGTTTGGTAAGGAAGGGGAGCACAGATACGCAGTATTTT
cdr3_aa: CASGLVRKGSTDTQYF

v_call: TRBV11-3
j_call: TRBJ2-1
cdr3_length: 14
clone_size: NA
d_call: TRBD2
cdr3_nt: TGTGCCAGCAGCCCCGGACTAGTCCCCCATGAGCAGTTCTTC
cdr3_aa: CASSPGLVPHEQFF

v_call: TRBV2
j_call: TRBJ1-5
cdr3_length: 14
clone_size: NA
d_call: NA
cdr3_nt: TGTGCCAGCAGTGCATGGAGGGAGAATCAGCCCCAGCATTTT
cdr3_aa: CASSAWRENQPQHF

v_call: TRBV6-6
j_call: TRBJ2-5
cdr3_length: 15
clone_size: once
d_call: TRBD2
cdr3_nt: TGTGCCAGCAGTTACGGCGGGAGGGCCGGGGAGACCCAGTACTTC
cdr3_aa: CASSYGGRAGETQYF

v_call: TRBV5-1
j_call: TRBJ2-3
cdr3_length: 16
clone_size: NA
d_call: NA
cdr3_nt: TGCGCCAGCAGCTTGGAACGGGGGGCAAGCACAGATACGCAGTATTTT
cdr3_aa: CASSLERGASTDTQYF

v_call: TRBV20-1
j_call: TRBJ2-3
cdr3_length: 11
clone_size: NA
d_call: TRBD2
cdr3_nt: TGCAGTGCCGACGGGGGGAATACGCAGTATTTT
cdr3_aa: CSADGGNTQYF

v_call: TRBV28
j_call: TRBJ1-5
cdr3_length: 19
clone_size: NA
d_call: TRBD1
cdr3_nt: TGTGCCAGCACCTCAGAGGGAGGGGACAGGGGTTTTTGGAATCAGCCCCAGCATTTT
cdr3_aa: CASTSEGGDRGFWNQPQHF

v_call: TRBV2
j_call: TRBJ1-2
cdr3_length: 14
clone_size: NA
d_call: NA
cdr3_nt: TGTGCCAGCAGCCGACAGGTTAGTGGCTATGGCTACACCTTC
cdr3_aa: CASSRQVSGYGYTF

v_call: TRBV4-3
j_call: TRBJ2-5
cdr3_length: 12
clone_size: NA
d_call: NA
cdr3_nt: TGCGCCAGCAGCCAAGAATATGAGACCCAGTACTTC
cdr3_aa: CASSQEYETQYF

v_call: TRBV29-1
j_call: TRBJ2-5
cdr3_length: 16
clone_size: NA
d_call: TRBD2
cdr3_nt: TGCAGCGTTGTAGGGCCGGCGGGAGGGTACCAAGAGACCCAGTACTTC
cdr3_aa: CSVVGPAGGYQETQYF

v_call: TRBV7-2
j_call: TRBJ2-1
cdr3_length: 15
clone_size: NA
d_call: NA
cdr3_nt: TGTGCCAGCAGCTTGGCCGGGGACTCCTACAATGAGCAGTTCTTC
cdr3_aa: CASSLAGDSYNEQFF

v_call: TRBV19
j_call: TRBJ1-2
cdr3_length: 16
clone_size: NA
d_call: TRBD1
cdr3_nt: TGTGCCAGTAGTGAAGCAACAGGGGGTGTAGGCTATGGCTACACCTTC
cdr3_aa: CASSEATGGVGYGYTF

v_call: TRBV6-5
j_call: TRBJ2-5
cdr3_length: 16
clone_size: NA
d_call: NA
cdr3_nt: TGTGCCAGCAGTTACTCGCTGAGGGCAGGGTCAGAGACCCAGTACTTC
cdr3_aa: CASSYSLRAGSETQYF

v_call: TRBV19
j_call: TRBJ1-1
cdr3_length: 16
clone_size: NA
d_call: TRBD1
cdr3_nt: TGTGCCAGTAGTGGAGACAGGGCCTCTCTCAACACTGAAGCTTTCTTT
cdr3_aa: CASSGDRASLNTEAFF

v_call: TRBV7-9
j_call: TRBJ2-1
cdr3_length: 15
clone_size: NA
d_call: TRBD1
cdr3_nt: TGTGCCAGCAGCCCCTCCGGGACAGGGGGTGGTGAGCAGTTCTTC
cdr3_aa: CASSPSGTGGGEQFF

v_call: TRBV5-4
j_call: TRBJ2-5
cdr3_length: 14
clone_size: NA
d_call: NA
cdr3_nt: TGTGCCAGCAGCTTATCCACAGGACAAGAGACCCAGTACTTC
cdr3_aa: CASSLSTGQETQYF

v_call: TRBV18
j_call: TRBJ1-5
cdr3_length: 11
clone_size: NA
d_call: NA
cdr3_nt: TGTGCCAGCTCACTGGGCCCTGAACAGCATTTT
cdr3_aa: CASSLGPEQHF

v_call: TRBV7-2
j_call: TRBJ2-7
cdr3_length: 14
clone_size: once
d_call: NA
cdr3_nt: TGTGCCAGCAGCTTTAGCGGCACTTCCTACGAGCAGTACTTC
cdr3_aa: CASSFSGTSYEQYF

v_call: TRBV27
j_call: TRBJ2-1
cdr3_length: 17
clone_size: NA
d_call: TRBD2
cdr3_nt: TGTGCCAGCAGTTCACCTAGTACTAGCGGGGTGGGTAGGGAGCAGTTCTTC
cdr3_aa: CASSSPSTSGVGREQFF

v_call: TRBV5-1
j_call: TRBJ2-3
cdr3_length: 17
clone_size: NA
d_call: NA
cdr3_nt: TGCGCCAGCAGCCTAACGGGCCCGGACAGTAGCACAGATACGCAGTATTTT
cdr3_aa: CASSLTGPDSSTDTQYF

v_call: TRBV4-2
j_call: TRBJ1-3
cdr3_length: 18
clone_size: NA
d_call: NA
cdr3_nt: TGTGCCAGCAGCCAAGGGACAGAATCCATCTTCTCTGGAAACACCATATATTTT
cdr3_aa: CASSQGTESIFSGNTIYF

v_call: TRBV5-1
j_call: TRBJ2-4
cdr3_length: 13
clone_size: NA
d_call: NA
cdr3_nt: TGCGCCAGCAGCCGTAGAGCCGGGGAGGCCCAGTACTTC
cdr3_aa: CASSRRAGEAQYF

v_call: TRBV6-5
j_call: TRBJ1-5
cdr3_length: 14
clone_size: NA
d_call: NA
cdr3_nt: TGTGCCAGCAGTTACTCGCCCACGTACCAGCCCCAGCATTTT
cdr3_aa: CASSYSPTYQPQHF

v_call: TRBV5-1
j_call: TRBJ2-7
cdr3_length: 13
clone_size: NA
d_call: NA
cdr3_nt: TGCGCCAGCAGCTTGATAAGGGCTCACGAGCAGTACTTC
cdr3_aa: CASSLIRAHEQYF

v_call: TRBV5-1
j_call: TRBJ1-5
cdr3_length: 13
clone_size: NA
d_call: NA
cdr3_nt: TGCGCCAGCAGCTTGGGTAGCAATCAGCCCCAGCATTTT
cdr3_aa: CASSLGSNQPQHF

v_call: TRBV6-5
j_call: TRBJ1-2
cdr3_length: 15
clone_size: NA
d_call: TRBD1
cdr3_nt: TGTGCCAGCAGTAGGCGGCGGACAGGGACCTATGGCTACACCTTC
cdr3_aa: CASSRRRTGTYGYTF

v_call: TRBV28
j_call: TRBJ1-1
cdr3_length: 12
clone_size: once
d_call: NA
cdr3_nt: TGTGCCAGCAGCTGGACAGTCACTGAAGCTTTCTTT
cdr3_aa: CASSWTVTEAFF

v_call: TRBV7-9
j_call: TRBJ2-3
cdr3_length: 16
clone_size: NA
d_call: TRBD2
cdr3_nt: TGTGCCAGCAGCTACAGACTAGCGGGGGGCACAGATACGCAGTATTTT
cdr3_aa: CASSYRLAGGTDTQYF

v_call: TRBV18
j_call: TRBJ1-4
cdr3_length: 15
clone_size: NA
d_call: NA
cdr3_nt: TGTGCCAGCTCCCCCCAATCCAGGTTTAATGAAAAACTGTTTTTT
cdr3_aa: CASSPQSRFNEKLFF

v_call: TRBV4-3
j_call: TRBJ1-2
cdr3_length: 13
clone_size: once
d_call: TRBD1
cdr3_nt: TGCGCCAGCAGCCAAGTCAGGGGGGGTGGCTACACCTTC
cdr3_aa: CASSQVRGGGYTF

v_call: TRBV6-4
j_call: TRBJ2-2
cdr3_length: 15
clone_size: NA
d_call: TRBD1
cdr3_nt: TGTGCCAGCAGTCCGGACAGGGGGAACACCGGGGAGCTGTTTTTT
cdr3_aa: CASSPDRGNTGELFF

v_call: TRBV7-2
j_call: TRBJ2-1
cdr3_length: 15
clone_size: NA
d_call: TRBD2
cdr3_nt: TGTGCCAGCAGCCCCCGACTAGCGGGTTACAATGAGCAGTTCTTC
cdr3_aa: CASSPRLAGYNEQFF

v_call: TRBV9
j_call: TRBJ2-6
cdr3_length: 17
clone_size: NA
d_call: TRBD1
cdr3_nt: TGTGCCAGCAGCGTAGGCCCAGGGGGCGCTGGGGCCAACGTCCTGACTTTC
cdr3_aa: CASSVGPGGAGANVLTF

v_call: TRBV7-9
j_call: TRBJ1-2
cdr3_length: 14
clone_size: NA
d_call: NA
cdr3_nt: TGTGCCAGCAGCTTAAGTGGGGAGTACTATGGCTACACCTTC
cdr3_aa: CASSLSGEYYGYTF

v_call: TRBV6-5
j_call: TRBJ2-1
cdr3_length: 13
clone_size: NA
d_call: TRBD1
cdr3_nt: TGTGCCAGCAGGGGGACAGGGGGGAATGAGCAGTTCTTC
cdr3_aa: CASRGTGGNEQFF